The rows below give T cell receptor beta chains drawn from one sample of a study of blood T cell repertoires in COVID-19. Measured with immunoSEQ multiplex PCR; TCRdb has only the in-frame clones, and not every one. The sample has roughly 150,000 clones, around three quarters seen once; the top ten hold roughly 8%. Input material: peripheral blood. The receptors originated from a man between 60 and 75 years old with acute or convalescent COVID-19. Both conserved end residues are part of each CDR3. The D gene is left open where the match is weak. A row's size may be missing; if present it is once, few, many or a size class.

V	D	size	length	J	DNA	CDR3
TRBV5-1	TRBD1	NA	14	TRBJ1-4	TGCGCCAGCAGCGATCAGGGGGTTAATGAAAAACTGTTTTTT	CASSDQGVNEKLFF
TRBV7-9	NA	NA	14	TRBJ1-6	TGTGCCAGCAGCCCTCGGGACATCTATTCACCCCTCCACTTT	CASSPRDIYSPLHF
TRBV3-1/TRBV3-2	NA	few	13	TRBJ1-1	TGTGCCAGCAGCCAGGGGGGGCGGACTGAAGCTTTCTTT	CASSQGGRTEAFF
TRBV6-6	TRBD1	NA	16	TRBJ2-6	TGTGCCAGCGCAGGGGGCGCCTACTCTGGGGCCAACGTCCTGACTTTC	CASAGGAYSGANVLTF
TRBV9	NA	few	17	TRBJ2-2	TGTGCCAGCAGCGCCCCCGGACACCTGATGAACACCGGGGAGCTGTTTTTT	CASSAPGHLMNTGELFF
TRBV6-5	NA	NA	14	TRBJ1-2	TGTGCCAGCAGTTACTCGGGAGGGAACTATGGCTACACCTTC	CASSYSGGNYGYTF
TRBV9	NA	NA	14	TRBJ1-1	TGTGCCAGCAGCGTAGAAGGGGTGGGAACTGAAGCTTTCTTT	CASSVEGVGTEAFF
TRBV19	NA	once	14	TRBJ1-2	TGTGCCAGTAGTATGAGCAGGGTTAGAAGAGGCTACACCTTC	CASSMSRVRRGYTF
TRBV21-1	NA	NA	15	TRBJ1-5	TGTGCCAGCAGCACCAGGACAGGCCTAAATCAGCCCCAGCATTTT	CASSTRTGLNQPQHF
TRBV12-3/TRBV12-4	NA	NA	12	TRBJ1-2	TGTGCCAGCAGTACTTCAGGGTATGGCTACACCTTC	CASSTSGYGYTF
TRBV2	NA	NA	13	TRBJ1-1	TGTGCCAGCAGTCAAAATCCGACAGGCCAAGCTTTCTTT	CASSQNPTGQAFF
TRBV14	TRBD1	NA	14	TRBJ2-7	TGTGCCAGCAGCCAACGGGACAGGGCCCACGAGCAGTACTTC	CASSQRDRAHEQYF
TRBV4-3	TRBD1	NA	15	TRBJ2-7	TGCGCCAGCAGCCAAGAATGGACAGGGGGCGACGAGCAGTACTTC	CASSQEWTGGDEQYF
TRBV6-5	TRBD1	NA	14	TRBJ1-2	TGTGCCAGCAGTTTTTCACAGGGGGCGGGTGGCTACACCTTC	CASSFSQGAGGYTF
TRBV24-1	NA	NA	13	TRBJ1-5	TGTGCCACCAGTGAGATGGACACTCAGCCCCAGCATTTT	CATSEMDTQPQHF
TRBV5-1	NA	few	15	TRBJ2-5	TGCGCCAGCAGCTCTTTGACAGGCTCCCAAGAGACCCAGTACTTC	CASSSLTGSQETQYF
TRBV7-6	TRBD1	NA	14	TRBJ1-1	TGTGCCAGCAGCCATCGGACAGGAGGCGCTGAAGCTTTCTTT	CASSHRTGGAEAFF
TRBV9	NA	few	14	TRBJ1-1	TGTGCCAGCAGCGTCTTCGAACAGGGAACTGAAGCTTTCTTT	CASSVFEQGTEAFF
TRBV7-9	NA	NA	16	TRBJ1-2	TGTGCCAGCAGCTTAGAGGTGTGGGAGGCACTCTCTGGCTACACCTTC	CASSLEVWEALSGYTF
TRBV11-2	TRBD2	NA	16	TRBJ2-1	TGTGCCAGCAGCTTAGGTGGCCCGGGACTATTCGATGAGCAGTTCTTC	CASSLGGPGLFDEQFF
TRBV11-2	TRBD2	NA	15	TRBJ2-7	TGTGCCAGCAGCTTAGAGGCGGGAGACCACTACGAGCAGTACTTC	CASSLEAGDHYEQYF
TRBV7-8	NA	NA	17	TRBJ1-6	TGTGCCAGCAGCTTATACGAGGGCCCCTCCTATAATTCACCCCTCCACTTT	CASSLYEGPSYNSPLHF
TRBV6-2/TRBV6-3	NA	many	16	TRBJ1-1	TGTGCCAGCAGTTACGTGCTTCGGGGAGCGGACACTGAAGCTTTCTTT	CASSYVLRGADTEAFF
TRBV19	NA	NA	16	TRBJ1-5	TGTGCCAGTAGTATAGTGGCTAACAGTAACAATCAGCCCCAGCATTTT	CASSIVANSNNQPQHF
TRBV10-2	NA	once	12	TRBJ2-7	TGCGCCAGCAGTGACTTCCTGGCCGAGCAGTACTTC	CASSDFLAEQYF
TRBV3-1/TRBV3-2	NA	many	14	TRBJ1-4	TGTGCCAGCAGCCTGGCAGGACAGAGTGAAAAACTGTTTTTT	CASSLAGQSEKLFF
TRBV27	NA	NA	11	TRBJ1-1	TGTGCCAGCAGCGGGAGAGGGAGAGCTTTCTTT	CASSGRGRAFF
TRBV23-1	TRBD1	NA	16	TRBJ1-1	TGCGCCAGCAGTCAATTCGGGACAGTTATGAACACTGAAGCTTTCTTT	CASSQFGTVMNTEAFF
TRBV24-1	TRBD1	NA	17	TRBJ2-6	TGTGCCACCAGTGATTCTCGACAGGGGTCTGGGGCCAACGTCCTGACTTTC	CATSDSRQGSGANVLTF
TRBV25-1	NA	NA	15	TRBJ2-1	TGTGCCAGCAGTGTAGGGGGGGTGGTTTACAATGAGCAGTTCTTC	CASSVGGVVYNEQFF
TRBV4-1	TRBD1	NA	15	TRBJ1-2	TGCGCCAGCAGCCAAGCGGGACAGCTTCTCTATGGCTACACCTTC	CASSQAGQLLYGYTF
TRBV7-2	TRBD2	NA	15	TRBJ2-1	TGTGCCAGCAGCTTAGGCGGGGGTTGGAACAATGAGCAGTTCTTC	CASSLGGGWNNEQFF
TRBV24-1	TRBD1	few	17	TRBJ1-2	TGTGCCACCAGTGACGGACAGGGAAAAAAGATGGTCTATGGCTACACCTTC	CATSDGQGKKMVYGYTF
TRBV6-5	TRBD1	NA	14	TRBJ2-3	TGTGCCGGAGGTCCGGGACAGGGGGCGATTACGCAGTATTTT	CAGGPGQGAITQYF
TRBV27	NA	once	14	TRBJ1-2	TGTGCCAGCAGTAAGACAGGTTTAGACCCTGGCTACACCTTC	CASSKTGLDPGYTF
TRBV18	TRBD2	NA	16	TRBJ2-1	TGTGCCAGCTCACCCCGGACTAGCGTCTCCTACAATGAGCAGTTCTTC	CASSPRTSVSYNEQFF
TRBV27	TRBD1	NA	18	TRBJ2-7	TGTGCCAGCAGTTTAGAGTATGGGACAGGGGCTGCCTTCTACGAGCAGTACTTC	CASSLEYGTGAAFYEQYF
TRBV20-1	NA	NA	11	TRBJ1-3	TGCAGTGCTATGTACGGGAGGGCCATATATTTT	CSAMYGRAIYF
TRBV4-1	TRBD1	NA	17	TRBJ1-2	TGCGCCAGCAGTCTTTGGGGGAGGCAGGGGGCAGAAAGTGGCTACACCTTC	CASSLWGRQGAESGYTF
TRBV7-9	NA	NA	14	TRBJ1-2	TGTGCCAGCAGCTTAAGGCAGGGGATGGAGGGCTACACCTTC	CASSLRQGMEGYTF
TRBV27	NA	NA	12	TRBJ2-3	TGTGCCAGCAGTTTAGAATCGGGTACGCAGTATTTT	CASSLESGTQYF
TRBV27	NA	few	14	TRBJ1-6	TGTGCCAGCAGTTTCAGCTCCTATAATTCACCCCTCCACTTT	CASSFSSYNSPLHF
TRBV29-1	TRBD1	NA	12	TRBJ2-5	TGCAGCGGTGGGGACAGGGGAGAGACCCAGTACTTC	CSGGDRGETQYF
TRBV2	TRBD2	NA	17	TRBJ2-1	TGTGCCAGCAGTGAGAGCCCTGTGGGCGGGGGGATGAATGAGCAGTTCTTC	CASSESPVGGGMNEQFF
TRBV6-5	TRBD1	NA	15	TRBJ1-5	TGTGCCACTTCAAGGGACAGATGGGGCAATCAGCCCCAGCATTTT	CATSRDRWGNQPQHF
TRBV12-5	TRBD2	NA	15	TRBJ2-4	TGTGCTAGTGGTTTGGTGATCGCCGGGGGGAACATTCAGTACTTC	CASGLVIAGGNIQYF
TRBV6-5	TRBD1	many	15	TRBJ2-1	TGTGCCAGCAGTTATACCCTCGGACAGGTCAATGAGCAGTTCTTC	CASSYTLGQVNEQFF
TRBV7-3	TRBD1	NA	14	TRBJ2-3	TGTGCCAGCAGACGGACAGGGGAGGGAGATACGCAGTATTTT	CASRRTGEGDTQYF
TRBV29-1	TRBD1	NA	12	TRBJ1-4	TGCAGCGCCCGACAGGGGGACGAAAAACTGTTTTTT	CSARQGDEKLFF
TRBV11-3	NA	once	15	TRBJ2-2	TGTGCCAGCAGCTTACGCACAGCGAACACCGGGGAGCTGTTTTTT	CASSLRTANTGELFF
TRBV2	TRBD1	NA	14	TRBJ2-5	TGTGCCAGCAGTACAGGGGGCTTTTATGAGACCCAGTACTTC	CASSTGGFYETQYF
TRBV14	NA	few	13	TRBJ1-2	TGTGCCAGCAGCCATGGCTCAGGCTATGGCTACACCTTC	CASSHGSGYGYTF
TRBV12-5	NA	NA	16	TRBJ2-6	TGTGCTAGTGGCCCCTCAGCAGGTTCTGGGGCCAACGTCCTGACTTTC	CASGPSAGSGANVLTF